The 30 T cell receptor beta chains below all came from one sample that was sequenced in a study of blood T cell repertoires in COVID-19. The assay was immunoSEQ multiplex PCR, and TCRdb's table has in-frame clones only and misses some. This table holds about 230,000 clones, 70% to 90% found once. The material sequenced was peripheral blood. These receptors were obtained from a woman aged 70-85 years with active or convalescent COVID-19.

The chain links TRBV29-1 to TRBJ1-2, with 8 bases identical to TRBD1. The CDR3 has 13 residues. V was clipped by 0 bases and J by 6 bases; unmatched bases: 3. The V gene's germline CDR1 is SQVTM and CDR2 ANQGSEA. CDR3 coding DNA: TGCAGCGTTGAAGAAGGACAGGGACATGGCTACACCTTC. It is translated as CSVEEGQGHGYTF.

Only a few counts were recorded for this clone. This chain uses TRBV30 with TRBJ1-4; maybe TRBD1 (5 bases). The CDR3 is made up of 16 amino acids. The V end was cut by 1 base, the J end by 0 bases, with 12 bases between. The germline V gene encodes CDR1 GTSNPN and CDR2 SVGIG (reference sequence). The CDR3 loop is CAWSEGWAATNEKLFF. For the CDR3, the DNA is TGTGCCTGGAGTGAGGGGTGGGCCGCAACTAATGAAAAACTGTTTTTT.

This chain connects TRBV13 to TRBJ2-5; TRBD2 aligns across 7 bases. Germline values: CDR1 PRHDT, CDR2 FYEKMQ (reference sequence). With V trimmed by 3 bases and J by 5 bases, 6 bases remained unmatched. The CDR3 sequence is 14 residues long. The CDR3 region is CASSLGGGFETQYF. The CDR3 DNA is TGTGCCAGCAGCTTGGGGGGGGGTTTCGAGACCCAGTACTTC.

This clone was detected a few times. This sequence joins TRBV5-1 and TRBJ2-7; TRBD1 is a possible D gene (5 bases). The germline V gene encodes CDR1 SGHRS and CDR2 YFSETQ. Trimming cost V 4 bases and J 3 bases, with 8 bases left between them. The length of the CDR3 is 12 residues. The CDR3: CASSPDNYEQYF. CDR3 sequence (DNA): TGCGCCAGCAGCCCGGACAACTACGAGCAGTACTTC.

This clone was picked up a small number of times. V usage is TRBV7-9 and J usage is TRBJ2-7, with TRBD1 as a possible D gene (5 bases). This CDR3 is built from 14 residues. V was clipped by 3 bases and J by 2 bases, with 11 bases between them. The germline CDR1 and CDR2 sequences are SEHNR and FQNEAQ (reference sequence). CDR3 in amino acids: CASSFDRPAYEQYF. CDR3 sequence (DNA): TGTGCCAGCAGCTTCGACAGACCCGCCTACGAGCAGTACTTC.

The chain carries TRBV2 and TRBJ2-3; D might be TRBD2 (5 bases). V gave up 5 bases and J gave up 5 bases, with 20 bases separating them. Looked up from germline, CDR1 is SNHLY and CDR2 is FYNNEI. The CDR3 totals 16 residues. This chain's CDR3 is CASSRVVLPLGDTQYF. CDR3 DNA: TGTGCCAGCAGTAGGGTCGTTCTACCACTAGGAGATACGCAGTATTTT.

This sequence joins TRBV11-3 and TRBJ2-3; D possibly corresponds to TRBD1 (7 bases). The germline CDR1 and CDR2 sequences are SGHNT and YENEEA. This CDR3 region has 17 residues. V was cut by 3 bases and J by 1 base, with 17 bases left in between. The CDR3 DNA follows: TGTGCCAGCAGCTTTAGGGGGGACCAGGGGGGCACAGATACGCAGTATTTT. Its translation is CASSFRGDQGGTDTQYF.

The chain couples TRBV7-9 to TRBJ1-1, with D possibly being TRBD1 (5 bases). This CDR3 is built from 14 residues. In germline, CDR1 is SEHNR, CDR2 FQNEAQ (reference sequence). The V and J ends lost 4 bases and 0 bases respectively, with 9 bases between them. CDR3 nucleotide sequence: TGTGCCAGCAGCTACCTGGGGCTGAACACTGAAGCTTTCTTT. Its protein is CASSYLGLNTEAFF. Based on the CDR3 plus reference TRBV7-9 and TRBJ1-1, the full variable domain is DTGVSQNPRHKITKRGQNVTFRCDPISEHNRLYWYRQTLGQGPEFLTYFQNEAQLEKSRLLSDRFSAERPKGSFSTLEIQRTEQGDSAMYLCASSYLGLNTEAFFGQGTRLTVV.

This sequence joins TRBV7-2 and TRBJ1-4; the D gene is possibly TRBD1 (6 bases). V shed 5 bases and J shed 7 bases, with 17 bases lying between them. The CDR3 has 15 amino acids. From germline, CDR1 is SGHTA and CDR2 FQGNSA. The CDR3, as DNA: TGTGCCAGCAGCAACCAGCCAGGGGCGCTTGAAAAACTGTTTTTT. It codes for CASSNQPGALEKLFF.

J is TRBJ2-1 and V is TRBV7-9; 9 nucleotides match TRBD1. With 5 bases clipped from V and 7 bases from J, the junction kept 12 bases outside the gene matches. There are 16 residues in the CDR3. Germline lookup yields CDR1 SEHNR and CDR2 FQNEAQ (reference sequence). The CDR3 nucleotides read TGTGCCAGCAGCGCTCTAGAAAGGACAGGGGTGAATGAGCAGTTCTTC. Protein sequence: CASSALERTGVNEQFF.

This sequence joins TRBV5-1 and TRBJ1-2; the D gene is possibly TRBD1 (5 bases). V lost 0 bases to trimming and J lost 3 bases, with 9 bases between them. Germline V CDR1 and CDR2: SGHRS, YFSETQ. This CDR3 has 14 residues. DNA for the CDR3: TGCGCCAGCAGCTTGGCTAGGGGTGACTATGGCTACACCTTC. As protein: CASSLARGDYGYTF.

In DNA form, the CDR3 reads TGTGCCAGCAGCTTGTTCTACACCGGGGAGCTGTTTTTT. Its translation: CASSLFYTGELFF. The rearrangement joins TRBV5-4 to TRBJ2-2; no firm D call. V was trimmed by 1 base and J by 3 bases, leaving 4 bases between them. The CDR3 is 13 residues long. The germline gives CDR1 SGHNT, CDR2 YYREEE (reference sequence).

This rearrangement joins TRBV30 to TRBJ2-1; the match to TRBD1 covers 7 bases. Germline lookup yields CDR1 GTSNPN and CDR2 SVGIG (reference sequence). V lost 3 bases and J lost 6; bases outside the gene matches: 2. The CDR3 has 12 amino acids. The CDR3 DNA sequence: TGTGCCTGGAGCCGACAGGGCAATGAGCAGTTCTTC. It yields the protein CAWSRQGNEQFF.

The V call is TRBV5-1, the J call TRBJ2-5, with TRBD1 identical over 8 bases. With 1 base clipped from V and 5 bases from J, the junction kept 7 bases outside the gene matches. CDR1 is SGHRS and CDR2 is YFSETQ in the germline V gene. CDR3 length: 15 residues. The chain's CDR3 is CASSLQDRGRETQYF. The CDR3, as DNA: TGCGCCAGCAGCTTGCAAGACAGGGGACGGGAGACCCAGTACTTC.

This chain connects TRBV6-5 to TRBJ2-2, with 8 bases lining up with TRBD1. Trimming at V came to 7 bases and at J to 6 bases, leaving 7 bases not matched to a gene. Germline V gives CDR1 MNHEY, CDR2 SVGAGI. This CDR3 region has 14 residues. For the CDR3, the DNA is TGTGCCAGCAACCCTGGACAGGGCTCCGGGGAGCTGTTTTTT. This gives the protein CASNPGQGSGELFF.

This chain links TRBV27 with TRBJ2-7; 13 positions match TRBD2. With 5 bases clipped from V and 2 bases from J, the junction kept 9 bases outside the gene matches. This CDR3 has 17 amino acids. Germline CDR1 MNHEY, CDR2 SMNVEV (reference sequence). CDR3 sequence (DNA): TGTGCCAGCAGTCCAACAATAGGGACTAGCGGGACCTACGAGCAGTACTTC. Protein sequence: CASSPTIGTSGTYEQYF.

This clone has just a few counts. The rearrangement links TRBV9 to TRBJ1-5, with D possibly matching TRBD1 (5 bases). The CDR3 sequence is 13 residues long. Per the germline V gene, CDR1 is SGDLS and CDR2 is YYNGEE. The V and J ends lost 7 bases and 9 bases respectively, with 17 bases between them. In nucleotides, the CDR3 is TGTGCCAGCGCAGGTTGCGGGGCGAGGCCCCAGCATTTT. It encodes CASAGCGARPQHF.

This rearrangement joins TRBV7-8 to TRBJ2-1; 7 bases are shared with TRBD2. Germline lookup yields CDR1 SGHVS and CDR2 FQNEAQ. The ends lost 1 base at V and 7 bases at J; junction bases unmatched: 10. CDR3 length equals 16 residues. Here the CDR3 DNA reads TGTGCCAGCAGCTTAGGTCGTGGGAGGGCCTGGAATGAGCAGTTCTTC. Protein product: CASSLGRGRAWNEQFF.

There are many counts of this clone. CDR3 nucleotide sequence: TGTGCCAGCAGCCCCCGGGGACAGGGGGCAGGTGGCTACACCTTC. It specifies CASSPRGQGAGGYTF. The rearrangement uses TRBV7-2 and TRBJ1-2, with 12 bases lining up with TRBD1. Germline lookup yields CDR1 SGHTA and CDR2 FQGNSA. The CDR3 consists of 15 residues. The V segment lost 5 bases and the J segment 7 bases; nucleotides outside the gene matches: 8. The full variable domain, completed using reference TRBV7-2 and TRBJ1-2, is GAGVSQSPSNKVTEKGKDVELRCDPISGHTALYWYRQSLGQGLEFLIYFQGNSAPDKSGLPSDRFSAERTGGSVSTLTIQRTQQEDSAVYLCASSPRGQGAGGYTFGSGTRLTVV.

The rearrangement joins TRBV5-1 to TRBJ2-1; D not resolved. This CDR3 spans 16 amino acids. CDR1 and CDR2 from the germline V gene are SGHRS and YFSETQ. V was shortened by 1 base and J by 7 bases, with 18 bases between the two germline ends. For the CDR3, the DNA is TGCGCCAGCAGCTTGTCCCCGGCTCAGGCTGGGAATGAGCAGTTCTTC. Translation: CASSLSPAQAGNEQFF. The whole variable domain, remainder taken from reference TRBV5-1 and TRBJ2-1, is KAGVTQTPRYLIKTRGQQVTLSCSPISGHRSVSWYQQTPGQGLQFLFEYFSETQRNKGNFPGRFSGRQFSNSRSEMNVSTLELGDSALYLCASSLSPAQAGNEQFFGPGTRLTVL.

This clone occurred a few times. This chain joins TRBV5-1 and TRBJ2-5; 11 bases agree with TRBD2. CDR3 length: 16 amino acids. The V and J ends lost 0 bases and 3 bases, in that order; junction bases with no gene match: 4. Germline V CDR1 and CDR2: SGHRS, YFSETQ. CDR3 loop: CASSLGQLAGEETQYF. CDR3 in DNA: TGCGCCAGCAGCTTGGGGCAACTAGCGGGAGAAGAGACCCAGTACTTC.

V is TRBV4-2 and J is TRBJ1-3, with D tentatively TRBD1 (5 bases). V lost 0 bases to trimming and J lost 0 bases, with 12 bases between them. This CDR3 region has 17 residues. Per germline, CDR1 LGHNA and CDR2 YNFKEQ. The CDR3 nucleotides read TGTGCCAGCAGCCAAGATGACAGCCGTCACTCTGGAAACACCATATATTTT. It specifies CASSQDDSRHSGNTIYF.

The chain carries TRBV6-5 and TRBJ1-2; 7 nucleotides agree with TRBD1. Looked up from germline, CDR1 is MNHEY and CDR2 is SVGAGI. This CDR3 spans 14 amino acids. J gave up 4 bases and V 4 bases, and 6 bases lay outside the gene matches. The CDR3 protein is CASSSLGQTYGYTF. The DNA of the CDR3 is TGTGCCAGCAGTTCCTTGGGACAGACCTATGGCTACACCTTC.

The chain couples TRBV5-1 to TRBJ2-7; 12 bases align to TRBD1. Losses at the gene ends were 3 bases for V and 7 bases for J; bases not matched to a gene: 8. Germline values: CDR1 SGHRS, CDR2 YFSETQ. The CDR3 runs to 15 residues. CDR3 nucleotides: TGCGCCAGCAGCTCGGGACAGGGGGCGCTAAGAGAGCAGTACTTC. Protein product: CASSSGQGALREQYF.

The V and J genes are TRBV28 and TRBJ1-2, with D perhaps TRBD1 (6 bases). Trimming stripped 7 bases from V and 10 bases from J, with 16 bases between. The length of the CDR3 is 12 residues. The germline V gene encodes CDR1 MDHEN and CDR2 SYDVKM. In DNA form, the CDR3 reads TGTGCCAGCACCAGTGCGGACAGAGACTACACCTTC. Translation gives CASTSADRDYTF.

The chain joins TRBV30 to TRBJ1-1; possibly TRBD1 for D (5 bases). The CDR3 extends over 13 amino acids. Germline loops: CDR1 GTSNPN, CDR2 SVGIG (reference sequence). Trimming took off 3 bases at V and 1 base at J, with 9 bases between the two ends. Written as DNA, the CDR3 is TGTGCCTGGAGCAACCAGGGGAACACTGAAGCTTTCTTT. Its protein product is CAWSNQGNTEAFF.

This clone was seen only once. V gene TRBV10-3 combines with J gene TRBJ1-2; perhaps TRBD1 as D (6 bases). The CDR3 is 14 residues long. Germline CDR1 and CDR2: ENHRY and SYGVKD. The V and J ends lost 3 bases and 2 bases respectively, with 10 bases between them. Written as DNA, the CDR3 is TGTGCCATCAGTGACCCGGACAGAAACTATGGCTACACCTTC. This codes for CAISDPDRNYGYTF.

This chain joins TRBV5-1 and TRBJ2-5; 10 nucleotides align to TRBD1. J gave up 5 bases and V 1 base, and 11 bases lay outside the gene matches. The germline gives CDR1 SGHRS, CDR2 YFSETQ. CDR3 length equals 17 residues. CDR3 residues: CASSLSPGQGILETQYF. The CDR3 nucleotides are TGCGCCAGCAGCTTGTCCCCGGGACAGGGGATTTTGGAGACCCAGTACTTC.

The chain employs TRBV9 and TRBJ1-3; 8 nucleotides align to TRBD1. Germline V CDR1 and CDR2: SGDLS, YYNGEE. J lost 3 bases, V lost 0 bases, and 5 bases had no gene match. The CDR3 length is 16 residues. The CDR3 sequence: CASSVDPTGVGNTIYF. The DNA for the CDR3 is TGTGCCAGCAGCGTAGATCCGACAGGGGTTGGAAACACCATATATTTT.

This chain links TRBV19 with TRBJ2-7, with a possible D match to TRBD2 (6 bases). CDR1 is LNHDA, CDR2 SQIVND, per germline (reference sequence). V was trimmed by 0 bases and J by 2 bases, leaving 8 bases between them. The CDR3 contains 14 residues. The CDR3 DNA reads TGTGCCAGTAGTATAGATGGGGGGACCTACGAGCAGTACTTC. This encodes CASSIDGGTYEQYF.